These 17 T cell receptor beta chains were sequenced from one sample in a study of control samples from healthy donors and cancer patients. Assay used: immunoSEQ multiplex PCR; TCRdb lists only in-frame clones, some missing. Of about 73,000 clones listed, around nine tenths were seen once; the top ten hold under 20%. Sample: PBMCs. These receptors all come from a man aged 55 to 69 with lung cancer.

The chain employs TRBV19 and TRBJ2-3, with 12 bases lining up with TRBD2. V lost 3 bases and J lost 2; bases outside the gene matches: 9. The germline CDR1 and CDR2 sequences are LNHDA and SQIVND (reference sequence). This CDR3 comprises 18 residues. This CDR3 is CASSIRRTSGGTTDTQYF. In DNA form, the CDR3 reads TGTGCCAGTAGTATTCGGCGAACTAGCGGGGGGACCACAGATACGCAGTATTTT.

The rearrangement joins TRBV3-1 (or the pseudogene TRBV3-2) to TRBJ1-2; unclear D gene. Germline V lookup: CDR1 LGHDT, CDR2 YNNKEL (reference sequence). Trimming removed 0 bases at V and 2 bases at J, with 10 bases between. The CDR3 contains 15 residues. The CDR3 reads CASSQDMRQNYGYTF. The DNA of the CDR3 is TGTGCCAGCAGCCAAGATATGAGGCAGAACTATGGCTACACCTTC.

In DNA, the CDR3 is TGCGCCAGCAGTGAATCGCGGCCAGGCACCGGGGAGCTGTTTTTT. It specifies CASSESRPGTGELFF. The rearrangement joins TRBV10-1 to TRBJ2-2; no clear D. With 3 bases removed from V and 4 bases from J, the gap between germline ends came to 12 bases. CDR1 and CDR2 from the germline V gene are WNHNN and SYGVQD (reference sequence). The CDR3 runs to 15 residues.

The chain employs TRBV27 and TRBJ2-2; D remains ambiguous. In germline, CDR1 is MNHEY, CDR2 SMNVEV (reference sequence). Trimming removed 10 bases at V and 6 bases at J, with 24 bases between. The CDR3 covers 16 residues. The CDR3 nucleotides read TGTGCCACCAAAGGCAAAGGCGGATTGTCAGCCGGGGAGCTGTTTTTT. Protein sequence: CATKGKGGLSAGELFF.

As concerns this clone: This CDR3 is also generated by other DNA sequences in the sample. The V call is TRBV5-1, the J call TRBJ1-5, with TRBD1 identical over 7 bases. From germline, CDR1 is SGHRS and CDR2 YFSETQ. Trimming cost V 0 bases and J 1 base; bases outside gene matches: 1. CDR3 length equals 15 residues. In nucleotides, the CDR3 is TGCGCCAGCAGCTTGGAAGGGGGCAGCAATCAGCCCCAGCATTTT. Its protein product is CASSLEGGSNQPQHF.

This clone was seen a handful of times. The sample carries other DNA sequences with the same CDR3. The chain has TRBV5-4 and TRBJ2-5, with D hard to call. CDR3 length equals 12 residues. Per the germline V gene, CDR1 is SGHNT and CDR2 is YYREEE (reference sequence). Trimming shortened V by 0 bases and J by 5 bases, and 5 bases separated the two germline ends. CDR3 nucleotide sequence: TGTGCCAGCAGCTTGGCCCGGGAGACCCAGTACTTC. Its translation: CASSLARETQYF.

The gene calls are TRBV5-6 and TRBJ1-5, with 7 bases aligning to TRBD1. The CDR3 contains 14 residues. Germline-derived CDR1 and CDR2 are SGHDT and YYEEEE. V was clipped by 4 bases and J by 9 bases; unmatched bases: 10. CDR3 DNA sequence: TGTGCCAGCAGCCGATCCAGGGGGGATTGGCCCCAGCATTTT. Translation: CASSRSRGDWPQHF.

The V call is TRBV7-7, the J call TRBJ2-5, with 8 bases lining up with TRBD1. Trimming cost V 3 bases and J 2 bases; bases outside gene matches: 5. This CDR3 has 15 amino acids. Looked up from germline, CDR1 is SSHAT and CDR2 is FNYEAQ (reference sequence). The CDR3 here is CASSFTGGLQETQYF. CDR3 coding DNA: TGTGCCAGCAGCTTCACAGGGGGTCTTCAAGAGACCCAGTACTTC.

The genes are TRBV6-5 and TRBJ2-7; the match to TRBD1 covers 10 bases. The CDR3 runs to 14 residues. Germline CDR1 and CDR2: MNHEY and SVGAGI. Unmatched junction bases numbered 7, after V lost 7 bases and J lost 4 bases. The CDR3 DNA sequence: TGTGCCAGCAAGGTGACAGGGGGCTCTTACGAGCAGTACTTC. This translates into CASKVTGGSYEQYF.

On this clone itself: Other DNA sequences in the sample encode the same CDR3. The chain has TRBV9 and TRBJ2-5; 10 bases map to TRBD2. V was pared by 4 bases and J by 0 bases, with 6 bases of the junction left unmatched. Germline assignment: CDR1 SGDLS and CDR2 YYNGEE. The length of the CDR3 is 16 residues. The CDR3 DNA reads TGTGCCAGCAGCCGAAGCGGGGGGGCATACCAAGAGACCCAGTACTTC. Encoded protein: CASSRSGGAYQETQYF.

The DNA for the CDR3 is TGCAGCGTGGACAGGGATGGTACTGAAGCTTTCTTT. Translating gives CSVDRDGTEAFF. The chain recombines TRBV29-1 with TRBJ1-1; 8 nucleotides match TRBD1. In germline, CDR1 is SQVTM, CDR2 ANQGSEA. The CDR3 consists of 12 residues. The trim removed 6 bases at V and 5 bases at J, leaving 5 bases unmatched. Combining the CDR3 with reference TRBV29-1 and TRBJ1-1 gives the whole variable domain SAVISQKPSRDICQRGTSLTIQCQVDSQVTMMFWYRQQPGQSLTLIATANQGSEATYESGFVIDKFPISRPNLTFSTLTVSNMSPEDSSIYLCSVDRDGTEAFFGQGTRLTVV.

CDR3 protein: CASTQGGTAYEQYF. CDR3 DNA sequence: TGTGCCAGCACCCAAGGCGGGACAGCCTACGAGCAGTACTTC. V usage is TRBV6-5 and J usage is TRBJ2-7, with D possibly being TRBD1 (7 bases). The CDR3 runs 14 residues. CDR1 is MNHEY and CDR2 is SVGAGI in the germline V gene. Deletions cut 7 bases from V and 2 bases from J, with 15 bases between.

The chain recombines TRBV7-8 with TRBJ1-6; tentatively, D is TRBD1 (5 bases). Germline CDR1 SGHVS, CDR2 FQNEAQ. Trimming took off 8 bases at V and 10 bases at J, with 15 bases between the two ends. The CDR3 totals 13 residues. The CDR3 sequence is CASGGTRSSPLHF. CDR3 DNA sequence: TGTGCCAGCGGGGGGACCCGATCCTCACCCCTCCACTTT. The entire variable domain, with the rest obtained from reference TRBV7-8 and TRBJ1-6, is as follows: GAGVSQSPRYKVAKRGQDVALRCDPISGHVSLFWYQQALGQGPEFLTYFQNEAQLDKSGLPSDRFFAERPEGSVSTLKIQRTQQEDSAVYLCASGGTRSSPLHFGNGTRLTVT.

The chain combines TRBV5-1 with TRBJ1-1, with D hard to call. The CDR3 has 16 amino acids. Trimming removed 1 base at V and 3 bases at J, with 16 bases between. The germline V gene encodes CDR1 SGHRS and CDR2 YFSETQ. The CDR3 region has the DNA TGCGCCAGCAGCTTGCTTAACAGTGGAGGACACACTGAAGCTTTCTTT. It yields the protein CASSLLNSGGHTEAFF. Using reference TRBV5-1 and TRBJ1-1 for the parts outside the CDR3, the full variable domain is KAGVTQTPRYLIKTRGQQVTLSCSPISGHRSVSWYQQTPGQGLQFLFEYFSETQRNKGNFPGRFSGRQFSNSRSEMNVSTLELGDSALYLCASSLLNSGGHTEAFFGQGTRLTVV.

CDR3 bases: TGTGCCAGCAGCCACTCAGCATGGGATCTGAGCTCCTATAATTCACCCCTCCACTTT. It codes for CASSHSAWDLSSYNSPLHF. The V call is TRBV5-5, the J call TRBJ1-6; D unresolved. CDR1 is SGHKS, CDR2 YYEKEE, per germline (reference sequence). The CDR3 runs to 19 residues. With 4 bases removed from V and 0 bases from J, the gap between germline ends came to 20 bases. Full variable domain (missing parts from reference TRBV5-5 and TRBJ1-6): DAGVTQSPTHLIKTRGQQVTLRCSPISGHKSVSWYQQVLGQGPQFIFQYYEKEERGRGNFPDRFSARQFPNYSSELNVNALLLGDSALYLCASSHSAWDLSSYNSPLHFGNGTRLTVT.

This chain joins TRBV5-4 and TRBJ1-2; 9 nucleotides agree with TRBD1. This CDR3 contains 15 residues. Losses at the gene ends were 4 bases for V and 6 bases for J; bases not matched to a gene: 10. Germline V lookup: CDR1 SGHNT, CDR2 YYREEE (reference sequence). The CDR3 coding sequence is TGTGCCAGCAGCGAAACGACAGGGGGAAAGGATGGCTACACCTTC. Protein sequence: CASSETTGGKDGYTF.

The V and J genes are TRBV27 and TRBJ1-1, with TRBD1 matching 7 bases. Germline V gene lookup returns CDR1 MNHEY and CDR2 SMNVEV (reference sequence). V was clipped by 6 bases and J by 4 bases; unmatched bases: 8. The CDR3 loop spans 14 amino acids. The CDR3 reads CASSENPGGTEAFF. The CDR3 DNA reads as TGTGCCAGCAGCGAGAACCCAGGGGGCACTGAAGCTTTCTTT.